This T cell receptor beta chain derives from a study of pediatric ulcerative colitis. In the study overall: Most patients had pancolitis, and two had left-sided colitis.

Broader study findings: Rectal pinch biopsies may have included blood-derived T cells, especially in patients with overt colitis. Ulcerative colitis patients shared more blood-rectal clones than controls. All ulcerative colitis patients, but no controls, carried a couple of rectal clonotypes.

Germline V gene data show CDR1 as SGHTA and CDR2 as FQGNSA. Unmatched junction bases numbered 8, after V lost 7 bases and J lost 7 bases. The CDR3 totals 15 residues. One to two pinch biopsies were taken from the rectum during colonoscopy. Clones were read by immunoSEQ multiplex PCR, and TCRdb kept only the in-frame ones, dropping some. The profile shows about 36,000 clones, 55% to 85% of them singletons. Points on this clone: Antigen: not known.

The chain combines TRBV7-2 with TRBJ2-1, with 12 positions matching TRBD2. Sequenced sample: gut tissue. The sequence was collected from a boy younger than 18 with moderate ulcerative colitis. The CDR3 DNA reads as TGTGCCAGCACCACTAGCGGGGGGAGGTTAAATGAGCAGTTCTTC. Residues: CASTTSGGRLNEQFF.